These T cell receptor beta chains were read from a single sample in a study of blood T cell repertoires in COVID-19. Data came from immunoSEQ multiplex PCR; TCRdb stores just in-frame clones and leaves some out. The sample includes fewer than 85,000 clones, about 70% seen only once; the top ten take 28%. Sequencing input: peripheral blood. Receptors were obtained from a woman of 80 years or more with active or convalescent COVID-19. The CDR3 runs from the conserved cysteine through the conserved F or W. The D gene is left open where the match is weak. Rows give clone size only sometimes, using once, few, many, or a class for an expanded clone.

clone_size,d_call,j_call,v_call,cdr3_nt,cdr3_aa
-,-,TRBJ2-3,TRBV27,TGTGCCAGCAGTTTATTCGTCGCAGATACGCAGTATTTT,CASSLFVADTQYF
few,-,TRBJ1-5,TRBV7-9,TGTGCCAGCAGCGCCCAGGGTGGTATGGAGCCCCAGCATTTT,CASSAQGGMEPQHF
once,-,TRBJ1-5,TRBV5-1,TGCGCCAGCAGCCCGGGAGCGGATCAGCCCCAGCATTTT,CASSPGADQPQHF
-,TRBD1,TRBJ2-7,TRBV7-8,TGTGCCAGCAGCTTAATGGGTGGGACAGGGGTCTACGAGCAGTACTTC,CASSLMGGTGVYEQYF
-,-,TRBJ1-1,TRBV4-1,TGCGCCAGCAGCGCATACAGGGAGAACACTGAAGCTTTCTTT,CASSAYRENTEAFF
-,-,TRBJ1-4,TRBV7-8,TGTGCCAGCAGCGCGACAGACGCAACTAATGAAAAACTGTTTTTT,CASSATDATNEKLFF
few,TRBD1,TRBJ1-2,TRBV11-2,TGTGCCAGCAGCTTAGAGCCGGACAGGGCGGGCTATGGCTACACCTTC,CASSLEPDRAGYGYTF
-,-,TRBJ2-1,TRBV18,TGTGCCAGCTCACTCAATCAGGGGACCTACAATGAGCAGTTCTTC,CASSLNQGTYNEQFF
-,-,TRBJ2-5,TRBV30,TGTGCCTGGAGTATCAGACAGGCGGGCCAAGAGACCCAGTACTTC,CAWSIRQAGQETQYF
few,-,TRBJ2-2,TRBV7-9,TGTGCCAGCAGCTTGGGGGCGCGGGCCGCCGGGGAGCTGTTTTTT,CASSLGARAAGELFF
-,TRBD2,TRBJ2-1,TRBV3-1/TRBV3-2,TGTGCCAGCAGCCAACTAGCGGGGGGGCCAAATGAGCAGTTCTTC,CASSQLAGGPNEQFF
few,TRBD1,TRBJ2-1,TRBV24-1,TGTGCCACCAGTGACCCGGGACAGGACAATGAGCAGTTCTTC,CATSDPGQDNEQFF
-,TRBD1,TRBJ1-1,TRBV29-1,TGCAGCGCCAGACAGGGGCGCACTGAAGCTTTCTTT,CSARQGRTEAFF
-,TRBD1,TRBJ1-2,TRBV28,TGTGCCAGCAGTCCCGGACAGGGGGACTATGGCTACACCTTC,CASSPGQGDYGYTF
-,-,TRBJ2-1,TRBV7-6,TGTGCCAGCAGCTTAGTGGGGGCGGCCCACAATGAGCAGTTCTTC,CASSLVGAAHNEQFF
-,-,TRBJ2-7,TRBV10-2,TGCGCCAGCAGTGAGTCTGGTTCAGGGGCCCGCGGGGAGCAGTACTTC,CASSESGSGARGEQYF
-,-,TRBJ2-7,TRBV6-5,TGTGCTGGCGGCCCGACAGCCTACGAGCAGTACTTC,CAGGPTAYEQYF
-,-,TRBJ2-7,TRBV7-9,TGTGCCAGCAGCCGAAGCGACAGCCTCTACGAGCAGTACTTC,CASSRSDSLYEQYF
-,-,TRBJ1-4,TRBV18,TGTGCCAGCGGGGAGGGAGCAACTAATGAAAAACTGTTTTTT,CASGEGATNEKLFF
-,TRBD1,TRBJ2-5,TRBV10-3,TGTGCCATCTCTGGACAGGGGGAGACCCAGTACTTC,CAISGQGETQYF
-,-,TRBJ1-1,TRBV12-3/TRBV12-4,TGTGCCAGCAGCTACGGACAGATCACTGAAGCTTTCTTT,CASSYGQITEAFF
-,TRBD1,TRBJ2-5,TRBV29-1,TGCAGCGTTGGACAGGGACAACAAGACTTC,CSVGQGQQDF
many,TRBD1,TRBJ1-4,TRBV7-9,TGTGCCAGCAGCTTAGGTCTGGACAGGAATTTT,CASSLGLDRNF
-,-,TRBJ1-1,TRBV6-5,TGTGCCAGCAGTTTATCTCAGGGGTCGAATGAAGCTTTCTTT,CASSLSQGSNEAFF
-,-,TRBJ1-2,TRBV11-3,TGTGCCAGCACCCCCCTCAGGGGTTATTTTGGCTACACCTTC,CASTPLRGYFGYTF
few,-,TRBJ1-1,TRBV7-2,TGTGCCAGCAGCGCTGGCAGGGTATTGAGAGCTGAAGCTTTCTTT,CASSAGRVLRAEAFF
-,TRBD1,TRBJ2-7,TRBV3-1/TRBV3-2,TGTGCCAGCAGGGGGACAGGGGCCCACGAGCAGTACTTC,CASRGTGAHEQYF
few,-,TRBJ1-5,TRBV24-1,TGTGCCACCCAGCAGGGTGAACAGCCCCAGCATTTT,CATQQGEQPQHF
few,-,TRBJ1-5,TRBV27,TGTGCCAGCAGTTTTCACAGGGATGGCAATCAGCCCCAGCATTTT,CASSFHRDGNQPQHF
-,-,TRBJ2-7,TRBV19,TGTGCCAGTAGTATTTTTGCAGGTGCATCCTACGAGCAGTACTTC,CASSIFAGASYEQYF
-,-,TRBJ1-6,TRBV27,TGTGCCAGCAGTTTTGACGGGAGCTCCTATAATTCACCCCTCCACTTT,CASSFDGSSYNSPLHF
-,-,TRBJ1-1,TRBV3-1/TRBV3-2,TGTGCCAGCAGCCAACCCGGGACACTGAACACTGAAGCTTTCTTT,CASSQPGTLNTEAFF
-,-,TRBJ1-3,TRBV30,TGTGCCTGGAGTCCCCCTCGACTGATCTCTGGAAACACCATATATTTT,CAWSPPRLISGNTIYF
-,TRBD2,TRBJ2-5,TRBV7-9,TGTGCCAGCAGCCACGGGACTAGCGGGGGACAAGAGACCCAGTACTTC,CASSHGTSGGQETQYF
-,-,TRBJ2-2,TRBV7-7,TGTGCTAGCAGCTTAACCGACGGGGCCGGGGAGCTGTTTTTT,CASSLTDGAGELFF
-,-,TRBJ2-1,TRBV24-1,TGTGCCACCACGGGTCCGAACTCCGATGAGCAGTTCTTC,CATTGPNSDEQFF
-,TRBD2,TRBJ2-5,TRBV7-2,TGTGCCAGCAGCTCCGGGCGGGGGGAGACCCAGTACTTC,CASSSGRGETQYF
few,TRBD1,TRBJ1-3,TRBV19,TGTGCCAGTACCAACAGGGGCTCTGGAAACACCATATATTTT,CASTNRGSGNTIYF
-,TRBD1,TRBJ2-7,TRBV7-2,TGTGCCAGCAGTCGAGGGGGACAGGGGATACTTCAGCAGTACTTC,CASSRGGQGILQQYF
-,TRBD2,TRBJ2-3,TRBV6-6,TGTGCCAGCACTAGCGGGGGGATGAATACGCAGTATTTT,CASTSGGMNTQYF
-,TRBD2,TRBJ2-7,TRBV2,TGTGCCAGCAGGCTGACTAGCGGGGGGCTCGCCCCCGGCTACGAGCAGTACTTC,CASRLTSGGLAPGYEQYF